These 28 T cell receptor beta chains came from one sample sequenced in a study of early T cells in non-severe SARS-CoV-2 infection. Each CDR3 protein gets one entry after TCRdb re-called the 5' RACE reads with MiXCR. The sample gives about 48,000 distinct CDR3 sequences, 7% to 8% of which show up once; around 6.1% is in the top ten. Sequencing was done on a sample of whole blood. These TCRs come from an adult who was a healthcare worker with PCR-confirmed SARS-CoV-2 infection or an uninfected control (not recorded which).

This clonotype was seen ten or more times. The J gene is TRBJ1-4, the V gene TRBV30, with TRBD1 identical over 7 bases. The CDR3 contains 13 residues. In germline, CDR1 is GTSNPN, CDR2 SVGIG (reference sequence). Trimming at V came to 5 bases and at J to 8 bases, leaving 8 bases not matched to a gene. In DNA, the CDR3 is TGTGCCTGGGGGGCCGGGACAGCCGAAAAACTGTTTTTT. The encoded protein is CAWGAGTAEKLFF.

There are many counts of this clonotype. V is TRBV7-2 and J is TRBJ1-6; no clear D gene. The CDR3 runs to 14 residues. With 5 bases removed from V and 5 bases from J, the gap between germline ends came to 10 bases. Germline-derived CDR1 and CDR2 are SGHTA and FQGNSA. DNA for the CDR3: TGTGCCAGCAGCCCCCGTTCGAATAATTCACCCCTCCACTTT. This sequence encodes CASSPRSNNSPLHF.

This clonotype has just a few counts. The chain couples TRBV20-1 to TRBJ1-5, with unresolved D. Trimming pared 3 bases from V and 3 bases from J, leaving 12 bases between. Germline V gives CDR1 DFQATT, CDR2 SNEGSKA (reference sequence). The length of the CDR3 is 14 residues. The CDR3 reads CSASPRTYNQPQHF. The CDR3 DNA sequence: TGCAGTGCTAGTCCACGGACCTACAATCAGCCCCAGCATTTT.

The sample holds a few counts of this clonotype. This chain links TRBV7-2 with TRBJ1-4; 9 bases match TRBD1. The J segment lost 7 bases and the V segment lost 3 bases, leaving 6 bases of the junction unmatched. The CDR3 spans 15 residues. Germline-derived CDR1 and CDR2 are SGHTA and FQGNSA. The CDR3 sequence: CASSFMGQGFEKLFF. The CDR3 DNA reads TGTGCCAGCAGCTTCATGGGACAGGGCTTTGAAAAACTGTTTTTT.

This clonotype came up once. A much larger clone differs by one base, so this may be a read error. The chain links TRBV4-3 to TRBJ1-2, with D unclear. This CDR3 has 13 residues. With 2 bases removed from V and 10 bases from J, the gap between germline ends came to 14 bases. Germline V gene lookup returns CDR1 LGHNA and CDR2 YSLEER. The CDR3 is CASSQLDQNVYTF. CDR3 nucleotides: TGCGCCAGCAGCCAACTTGACCAGAATGTCTACACCTTC.

This clonotype has a count of ten or more. The V gene is TRBV11-2, the J gene TRBJ1-3, with TRBD1 matching 11 bases. J was trimmed by 0 bases and V by 5 bases; bases with no gene match: 6. Germline V lookup: CDR1 SGHAT, CDR2 FQNNGV. The CDR3 sequence is 17 residues long. For the CDR3, the DNA is TGTGCCAGCAGCCCGAGGGACAGGGGGAACTCTGGAAACACCATATATTTT. The encoded protein is CASSPRDRGNSGNTIYF.

At least ten counts were recorded for this clonotype. The chain has TRBV28 and TRBJ2-7; no clear D gene. The germline CDR1 and CDR2 sequences are MDHEN and SYDVKM. The CDR3 loop spans 13 amino acids. Between the trimmed V and J ends, which lost 2 bases and 3 bases, there was a span of 8 bases. Written as DNA, the CDR3 is TGTGCCAGCAGTTTACCAGGAATCTACGAGCAGTACTTC. Its protein product is CASSLPGIYEQYF.

This clonotype was observed a few times. This chain links TRBV20-1 with TRBJ2-7; TRBD1 is a possible D gene (5 bases). The V end lost 2 bases, the J end lost 0 bases, and 17 bases lay between the germline ends. The CDR3 has 16 residues. Germline V gene sequence: CDR1 DFQATT, CDR2 SNEGSKA (reference sequence). CDR3 coding DNA: TGCAGTGCTAGAAACCCGGCAGGGATCAGCTCCTACGAGCAGTACTTC. Translation: CSARNPAGISSYEQYF.

The CDR3: CASNNYTSGGLYNEQFF. The CDR3 nucleotides are TGTGCCAGCAACAATTACACTAGCGGGGGCCTTTACAATGAGCAGTTCTTC. The chain links TRBV27 to TRBJ2-1, with 11 bases lining up with TRBD2. The CDR3 has 17 amino acids. Trimming cost V 7 bases and J 4 bases; bases outside gene matches: 12. Per the germline V gene, CDR1 is MNHEY and CDR2 is SMNVEV (reference sequence).

This clonotype was observed at least ten times. This chain joins TRBV6-1 and TRBJ1-4; D remains unclear. V was trimmed by 7 bases and J by 0 bases, leaving 9 bases between them. This CDR3 spans 14 amino acids. Germline V gene sequence: CDR1 MNHNS, CDR2 SASEGT. CDR3 bases: TGTGCCAGCATTCAGTCCCCAACTAATGAAAAACTGTTTTTT. Its translation: CASIQSPTNEKLFF.

The chain couples TRBV11-2 to TRBJ2-7, with 9 bases fitting TRBD1. Trimming removed 6 bases from V and 1 base from J; junction bases left unmatched: 7. Germline-derived CDR1 and CDR2 are SGHAT and FQNNGV. The CDR3 sequence is 15 residues long. As DNA, the CDR3 is TGTGCCAGCAGTCGACCGGGACAGGGATCCTACGAGCAGTACTTC. Translating it yields CASSRPGQGSYEQYF.

This clonotype was recorded many times. The V call is TRBV9, the J call TRBJ1-6, with D possibly matching TRBD1 (6 bases). Germline V lookup: CDR1 SGDLS, CDR2 YYNGEE. With 2 bases removed from V and 7 bases from J, the gap between germline ends came to 10 bases. The CDR3 is made up of 14 amino acids. The CDR3: CASSVRGGNSPLHF. The CDR3 DNA reads as TGTGCCAGCAGCGTCAGGGGAGGCAATTCACCCCTCCACTTT. The full variable domain, rest sourced from reference TRBV9 and TRBJ1-6, is DSGVTQTPKHLITATGQRVTLRCSPRSGDLSVYWYQQSLDQGLQFLIQYYNGEERAKGNILERFSAQQFPDLHSELNLSSLELGDSALYFCASSVRGGNSPLHFGNGTRLTVT.

In this sample, this clonotype turned up a few times. This chain joins TRBV3-1 and TRBJ2-7; 9 nucleotides agree with TRBD2. CDR1 is LGHDT, CDR2 YNNKEL, per germline (reference sequence). The V segment lost 1 base and the J segment 6 bases; nucleotides outside the gene matches: 7. The CDR3 extends over 15 amino acids. The CDR3 bases are TGTGCCAGCAGCCAAGGTAGCGGGGGTGGAGGCGAGCAGTACTTC. Its protein product is CASSQGSGGGGEQYF.

This clonotype has only a few counts. This chain uses TRBV5-1 with TRBJ2-2; D may be TRBD1 (6 bases). Germline CDR1 is SGHRS and CDR2 is YFSETQ. This CDR3 spans 16 amino acids. Trimming took off 4 bases at V and 4 bases at J, with 17 bases between the two ends. CDR3 coding DNA: TGCGCCAGCAGCCCGCCGCAGACAGGTGGCACCGGGGAGCTGTTTTTT. Residues: CASSPPQTGGTGELFF.

This clonotype was detected many times. V gene TRBV27 combines with J gene TRBJ2-1, with TRBD1 as a possible D gene (5 bases). Germline V gene lookup returns CDR1 MNHEY and CDR2 SMNVEV (reference sequence). The CDR3 has 15 amino acids. The ends were cut back, 2 bases at V and 0 bases at J, with 8 bases in the middle. The CDR3 loop reads CASSLAGLSYNEQFF. DNA of the CDR3: TGTGCCAGCAGTTTAGCAGGGCTCTCCTACAATGAGCAGTTCTTC.

This clonotype came up many times. This sequence joins TRBV12-3 or TRBV12-4 and TRBJ2-7, with D perhaps matching TRBD2 (6 bases). Trimming pared 2 bases from V and 7 bases from J, leaving 15 bases between. The CDR3 is 14 residues long. In DNA form, the CDR3 reads TGTGCCAGCAGTTTACTCCGGGACTCTAGAGAGCAGTACTTC. It yields the protein CASSLLRDSREQYF.

In its sample, this clonotype was seen many times. The CDR3 bases are TGCAGTGCTAAGAGACAGGTGACTGAAGCTTTCTTT. Its protein is CSAKRQVTEAFF. The chain is built from TRBV20-1 and TRBJ1-1; possible D gene TRBD1, 6 bases. The CDR3 consists of 12 residues. V lost 4 bases to trimming and J lost 5 bases, with 11 bases between them. Germline-derived CDR1 and CDR2 are DFQATT and SNEGSKA (reference sequence).

This clonotype was seen ten or more times. This rearrangement joins TRBV5-5 to TRBJ2-3, with TRBD2 identical over 10 bases. This CDR3 is built from 13 residues. After removal of 8 bases from V and 6 bases from J, the junction contained 6 bases not matched to a gene. Germline CDR1 reads SGHKS; CDR2 reads YYEKEE (reference sequence). The CDR3 reads CARKASGGDTQYF. The CDR3 region has the DNA TGTGCCAGAAAAGCTAGCGGGGGTGATACGCAGTATTTT.

The CDR3 loop reads CSARAFTGVGNTGELFF. In DNA form, the CDR3 reads TGCAGTGCTAGAGCATTTACAGGCGTGGGGAACACCGGGGAGCTGTTTTTT. The chain joins TRBV20-1 to TRBJ2-2, with a tentative D call TRBD1 (5 bases). In germline, CDR1 is DFQATT, CDR2 SNEGSKA (reference sequence). The CDR3 runs to 17 residues. V was shortened by 1 base and J by 1 base, with 16 bases between the two germline ends.

This clonotype has a count of ten or more. The chain combines TRBV18 with TRBJ1-1; D remains ambiguous. The CDR3 sequence is 13 residues long. V was clipped by 3 bases and J by 1 base, with 6 bases between them. In germline, CDR1 is KGHSH, CDR2 LQKENI. In nucleotides, the CDR3 is TGTGCCAGCTCACCCGCGGGGAACACTGAAGCTTTCTTT. Protein: CASSPAGNTEAFF.

This clonotype showed up many times. The rearrangement joins TRBV12-3 or TRBV12-4 to TRBJ1-1; weak D call: TRBD1 (6 bases). V was pared by 7 bases and J by 3 bases, with 18 bases between. This CDR3 is 15 amino acids long. The CDR3 bases are TGTGCCAGCAACCCCTACAGGGAAGGACACACTGAAGCTTTCTTT. This sequence encodes CASNPYREGHTEAFF.

This clonotype was detected ten times or more. The rearrangement uses TRBV29-1 and TRBJ2-3; a weak D match, TRBD2 (5 bases). Per germline, CDR1 SQVTM and CDR2 ANQGSEA. Trimming pared 6 bases from V and 1 base from J, leaving 11 bases between. The CDR3 runs to 13 residues. In DNA, the CDR3 is TGCAGCGTCTCTCCCGGGGGCACAGATACGCAGTATTTT. This translates into CSVSPGGTDTQYF.

This chain connects TRBV2 to TRBJ2-3, with D maybe TRBD2 (5 bases). Germline CDR1 and CDR2: SNHLY and FYNNEI. The CDR3 contains 14 residues. The V and J ends lost 5 bases and 2 bases respectively, with 11 bases between them. Written as DNA, the CDR3 is TGTGCCAGCAGTTGGGCGGGCCCCACAGATACGCAGTATTTT. It specifies CASSWAGPTDTQYF.

Many counts were recorded for this clonotype. The chain employs TRBV10-1 and TRBJ2-1; TRBD2 is a possible D gene (5 bases). Looked up from germline, CDR1 is WNHNN and CDR2 is SYGVQD (reference sequence). The CDR3 runs to 13 residues. Deletions cut 3 bases from V and 8 bases from J, with 11 bases between. The CDR3 nucleotides read TGCGCCAGCAGTGAAGTATCCGGGGATGAGCAGTTCTTC. Protein product: CASSEVSGDEQFF.

At least ten counts were recorded for this clonotype. The J gene is TRBJ2-7, the V gene TRBV12-3 or TRBV12-4; D uncertain. There are 13 residues in the CDR3. V gave up 5 bases and J gave up 2 bases, with 10 bases separating them. As DNA, the CDR3 is TGTGCCAGCAGTAGCCAGGAAGCCTACGAGCAGTACTTC. Translating gives CASSSQEAYEQYF.

This clonotype appeared many times. The chain has TRBV14 and TRBJ1-2, with D hard to call. The CDR3 has 14 residues. Between the trimmed V and J ends, which lost 4 bases and 0 bases, there was a span of 9 bases. CDR1 is SGHDN, CDR2 FVKESK, per germline. CDR3 protein: CASSRILTNYGYTF. CDR3 coding DNA: TGTGCCAGCAGCCGTATCCTTACTAACTATGGCTACACCTTC.

This clonotype was seen ten or more times. The V gene is TRBV30, the J gene TRBJ1-6, with D unresolved. The CDR3 has 14 residues. V lost 4 bases and J 3 bases, leaving 10 bases between the germline ends. Germline CDR1 GTSNPN, CDR2 SVGIG (reference sequence). CDR3 loop: CAWKPVYYNSPLHF. The CDR3 DNA sequence: TGTGCCTGGAAACCGGTCTACTATAATTCACCCCTCCACTTT. The full variable domain, with the rest looked up from reference TRBV30 and TRBJ1-6, is SQTIHQWPATLVQPVGSPLSLECTVEGTSNPNLYWYRQAAGRGLQLLFYSVGIGQISSEVPQNLSASRPQDRQFILSSKKLLLSDSGFYLCAWKPVYYNSPLHFGNGTRLTVT.

The sample holds many counts of this clonotype. The gene calls are TRBV5-4 and TRBJ1-5; a weak D match, TRBD1 (6 bases). This CDR3 has 17 residues. Trimming removed 4 bases from V and 5 bases from J, with 22 bases in between. Germline-derived CDR1 and CDR2 are SGHNT and YYREEE (reference sequence). CDR3 residues: CASSDARGQKLYQPQHF. The CDR3 nucleotides are TGTGCCAGCAGCGATGCCAGGGGCCAGAAGCTTTATCAGCCCCAGCATTTT.